This entry features one T cell receptor beta chain sequence. Its antigen is not identified. Expressed TCRB transcripts got sequenced, as all isolated RNA was reverse transcribed. Only in-frame clones appear in the TCRdb table, and some are missing; sequencing was by immunoSEQ multiplex PCR. The sample holds more than 300,000 clones; around 9.6% are singletons and the top ten take about 0.64%. This specimen belongs to a study of beta chain features in type 1 diabetes. V was shortened by 1 base and J by 0 bases, with 6 bases between the two germline ends. Germline V gives CDR1 KGHSH, CDR2 LQKENI. The CDR3 is 15 amino acids. Whole-study results and caveats: Fewer insertions but more deletions were seen at VDJ junctions in type 1 diabetes patients. Possibly, sequencing cDNA over-represented cells that had high TCR expression levels. All four CD4+ subsets of Type 1 diabetes patients contained TCRB CDR3s that were moderately but significantly shorter.

The source of this sequence is a man aged 30 to 45 with type 1 diabetes. Input material: central memory CD4+ T cells from blood. The V gene is TRBV18, the J gene TRBJ2-2; perhaps D is TRBD1 or TRBD2 (5 bases each). CDR3 residues: CASSPRGTNTGELFF. The CDR3 DNA sequence: TGTGCCAGCTCACCACGGGGGACGAACACCGGGGAGCTGTTTTTT.